This is a list of T cell receptor beta chains from one sample in a study of vaccination and CD4 T cells after COVID-19. A single record per CDR3 protein comes from TCRdb applying MiXCR to the PCR reads. The repertoire holds about 9,100 distinct CDR3 sequences, with roughly a third as singletons. For these receptors, no antigen is known. The sample taken for sequencing was CD4+ T cells from blood, cultured in vitro. These receptors all come from a human donor in good health. Each CDR3 is given with its conserved first and last residue. D genes are given only for firm matches. Where a row states a size, it is once, few, many or the class of an expanded clone; other rows omit it.

d_call	v_call	j_call	clone_size	cdr3_aa	cdr3_nt
-	TRBV21-1	TRBJ2-7	-	CASRDPGRFSYEQYF	TGTGCCAGCAGAGACCCTGGCCGATTTTCCTACGAGCAGTACTTC
TRBD1	TRBV6-2/TRBV6-3	TRBJ2-7	-	CASSFRQGAREQYF	TGTGCCAGCAGTTTCAGACAGGGGGCGAGGGAGCAGTACTTC
TRBD2	TRBV20-1	TRBJ2-3	-	CSARITSGGYGTQYF	TGCAGTGCTAGAATTACTAGCGGGGGTTATGGTACGCAGTATTTT
-	TRBV25-1	TRBJ2-7	-	CASSEAGYEQYF	TGTGCCAGCAGTGAAGCGGGGTACGAGCAGTACTTC
-	TRBV20-1	TRBJ1-6	-	CSASLGAGGDSPLHF	TGCAGTGCTAGCTTGGGGGCGGGTGGGGATTCACCCCTCCACTTT
-	TRBV6-5	TRBJ1-3	-	CASSWRGSGNTIYF	TGTGCCAGCAGTTGGCGGGGCTCTGGAAACACCATATATTTT
-	TRBV6-5	TRBJ1-1	few	CASSYRGGAFF	TGTGCCAGCAGTTATAGGGGAGGAGCTTTCTTT
-	TRBV7-2	TRBJ2-2	-	CASSSTTGLRTGELFF	TGTGCCAGCAGCTCCACGACGGGTCTACGTACCGGGGAGCTGTTTTTT
TRBD2	TRBV7-3	TRBJ2-1	-	CASSFSGENEQFF	TGTGCCAGCAGCTTTAGCGGGGAGAATGAGCAGTTCTTC
TRBD1	TRBV6-1	TRBJ1-2	-	CASSEGGQVFGYTF	TGTGCCAGCAGTGAAGGGGGACAGGTTTTTGGCTACACCTTC
TRBD1	TRBV20-1	TRBJ1-2	medium-sized	CSAREDRELYGYTF	TGCAGTGCTAGAGAGGACAGGGAGCTTTATGGCTACACCTTC
-	TRBV28	TRBJ1-2	-	CASRGGGSRSGYTF	TGTGCCAGCAGGGGCGGCGGATCCCGCTCGGGCTACACCTTC
-	TRBV7-9	TRBJ2-7	once	CASSLGLRTVVPYHEQYF	TGTGCCAGCAGCTTAGGCCTGCGGACCGTAGTCCCCTATCACGAGCAGTACTTC
-	TRBV2	TRBJ2-5	few	CASSGTVAETQYF	TGTGCCAGCAGTGGGACCGTGGCCGAGACCCAGTACTTC
-	TRBV5-4	TRBJ2-5	few	CASSLAGGTPETQYF	TGTGCCAGCAGCTTGGCCGGAGGGACCCCAGAGACCCAGTACTTC
-	TRBV20-1	TRBJ2-3	-	CSAALYAPDTQYF	TGCAGTGCTGCACTTTACGCCCCAGATACGCAGTATTTT
TRBD1	TRBV28	TRBJ1-2	-	CASSLPSNDRASGYTF	TGTGCCAGCAGTTTGCCCTCTAACGACAGGGCTTCGGGCTACACCTTC
-	TRBV2	TRBJ1-4	-	CASSEQGGKLFF	TGTGCCAGCAGTGAACAGGGAGGAAAACTGTTTTTT
-	TRBV4-2	TRBJ2-1	-	CASSQGQGRSYNEQFF	TGTGCCAGCAGCCAGGGTCAGGGTCGGTCCTACAATGAGCAGTTCTTC
-	TRBV7-3	TRBJ1-1	-	CASSSTRDTEAFF	TGTGCCAGCAGCTCGACCCGGGACACTGAAGCTTTCTTT
-	TRBV20-1	TRBJ2-1	-	CSARDLQGPFNEQFF	TGCAGTGCTAGAGATCTACAGGGCCCCTTCAATGAGCAGTTCTTC
-	TRBV4-1	TRBJ2-3	-	CASSPTGDPTDTQYF	TGCGCCAGCAGCCCAACCGGGGATCCCACAGATACGCAGTATTTT
-	TRBV6-1	TRBJ1-3	few	CASSKDWGNTIYF	TGTGCCAGCAGTAAGGACTGGGGAAACACCATATATTTT
-	TRBV6-1	TRBJ2-3	-	CASRNRVGGTDTQYF	TGTGCCAGCAGAAACAGGGTGGGAGGAACAGATACGCAGTATTTT
-	TRBV20-1	TRBJ2-2	few	CSARMGTSTGELFF	TGCAGTGCTAGAATGGGAACCTCTACCGGGGAGCTGTTTTTT
-	TRBV6-1	TRBJ2-4	-	CASSNPTGDVYIQYF	TGTGCCAGCAGCAACCCGACGGGCGACGTATACATTCAGTACTTC
-	TRBV6-1	TRBJ2-1	-	CASTQGGEQFF	TGTGCCAGCACCCAGGGAGGTGAGCAGTTCTTC
-	TRBV27	TRBJ1-6	-	CASSLKQGSGSPLHF	TGTGCCAGCAGCCTCAAACAGGGATCAGGTTCACCCCTCCACTTT
TRBD1	TRBV5-4	TRBJ1-2	-	CASSLDRGLWLPF	TGTGCCAGCAGCTTGGACAGGGGGCTATGGCTACCCTTC
-	TRBV5-8	TRBJ1-2	-	CASSFWGPGHGYTF	TGTGCCAGCAGCTTTTGGGGGCCGGGGCATGGCTACACCTTC
-	TRBV7-2	TRBJ1-5	few	CASSSETGTNQPQHF	TGTGCCAGCAGCTCTGAAACAGGGACGAATCAGCCCCAGCATTTT
-	TRBV2	TRBJ2-2	few	CASSEVRGNTGELFF	TGTGCCAGCAGTGAAGTAAGAGGGAACACCGGGGAGCTGTTTTTT
-	TRBV20-1	TRBJ2-4	-	CSAREGALSDIQYF	TGCAGTGCTAGAGAGGGGGCGTTGTCCGACATTCAGTACTTC
-	TRBV2	TRBJ1-2	-	CASSWDGAYGYTF	TGTGCCAGCAGTTGGGACGGAGCCTATGGCTACACCTTC
-	TRBV20-1	TRBJ2-7	-	CSAIRTRVNTGEQYF	TGCAGTGCTATACGTACTCGCGTTAACACCGGCGAGCAGTACTTC
TRBD1	TRBV7-9	TRBJ1-5	-	CASSRTGWNQPQHF	TGTGCCAGCAGCCGGACAGGTTGGAATCAGCCCCAGCATTTT
-	TRBV5-8	TRBJ2-5	-	CASSPSRRAQETQYF	TGTGCCAGCAGCCCATCCCGCCGCGCCCAAGAGACCCAGTACTTC
-	TRBV5-1	TRBJ1-1	-	CASSWTPGTGTEAFF	TGCGCCAGCAGCTGGACTCCTGGGACGGGGACTGAAGCTTTCTTT
-	TRBV19	TRBJ1-2	-	CASGEGSTF	TGTGCCAGTGGGGAAGGCTCCACCTTC
TRBD1	TRBV10-1	TRBJ1-2	few	CASSESSRGPGYTF	TGCGCCAGCAGTGAGTCATCCAGGGGGCCTGGCTACACCTTC
-	TRBV29-1	TRBJ2-3	-	CSVEDRLVRSTDTQYF	TGCAGCGTTGAAGATCGACTAGTTCGAAGCACAGATACGCAGTATTTT
-	TRBV11-1	TRBJ2-5	few	CASSPKSVALETQYF	TGTGCCAGCAGCCCCAAAAGTGTTGCTTTGGAGACCCAGTACTTC
-	TRBV6-2/TRBV6-3	TRBJ1-2	-	CASTGTGYGYTF	TGTGCCAGCACGGGGACTGGATATGGCTACACCTTC
-	TRBV3-1	TRBJ1-2	-	CASSQDPGPNNYGYTF	TGTGCCAGCAGCCAAGATCCGGGCCCTAATAACTATGGCTACACCTTC
TRBD1	TRBV3-1	TRBJ1-1	-	CASSPLDRVRNTEAFF	TGTGCCAGCAGCCCCCTGGACAGGGTGAGGAACACTGAAGCTTTCTTT
-	TRBV2	TRBJ1-5	-	CASSHRAGSNQPQHF	TGTGCCAGCAGTCATAGGGCGGGATCTAATCAGCCCCAGCATTTT
TRBD1	TRBV30	TRBJ1-1	-	CAWITGALYTEAFF	TGTGCCTGGATAACAGGGGCCTTGTACACTGAAGCTTTCTTT
TRBD1	TRBV27	TRBJ1-5	few	CASSSGTGVGVEPQHF	TGTGCCAGCAGTTCAGGGACAGGGGTCGGGGTGGAGCCCCAGCATTTT
TRBD2	TRBV20-1	TRBJ2-3	-	CSAFGRGGPSTDTQYF	TGCAGTGCTTTCGGGAGGGGGGGCCCTAGCACAGATACGCAGTATTTT
TRBD2	TRBV20-1	TRBJ2-5	-	CSATTSGGAPETQYF	TGCAGTGCTACAACTAGCGGGGGGGCTCCGGAGACCCAGTACTTC
-	TRBV6-2/TRBV6-3	TRBJ2-7	-	CASSYSNHEQYF	TGTGCCAGCAGTTACTCGAATCACGAGCAGTACTTC
TRBD2	TRBV7-2	TRBJ2-1	-	CASSLVGTSATEQFF	TGTGCCAGCAGCTTAGTGGGGACTAGCGCCACTGAGCAGTTCTTC
-	TRBV14	TRBJ1-2	-	CASSQGGRFNGYTF	TGTGCCAGCAGCCAAGGGGGAAGGTTCAATGGCTACACCTTC
TRBD2	TRBV7-3	TRBJ2-1	-	CASSLKFRRGSYNEQFF	TGTGCCAGCAGCTTAAAATTCCGGCGGGGGTCCTACAATGAGCAGTTCTTC
TRBD1	TRBV20-1	TRBJ1-2	-	CSARDSNVGQGNGYTF	TGCAGTGCTAGAGATAGTAATGTGGGACAGGGAAATGGCTACACCTTC
-	TRBV2	TRBJ1-1	-	CASRGSGGTEAFF	TGTGCCAGCAGGGGGAGCGGGGGCACTGAAGCTTTCTTT
-	TRBV12-3/TRBV12-4	TRBJ1-2	few	CASSLVGNYGYTF	TGTGCCAGCAGTTTAGTCGGGAACTATGGCTACACCTTC
-	TRBV11-2	TRBJ2-3	-	CASSLVGGQYTQYF	TGTGCCAGCAGCTTAGTTGGGGGGCAATATACGCAGTATTTT
-	TRBV19	TRBJ1-5	-	CASSINLWGAGQPQHF	TGTGCCAGTAGTATCAATTTGTGGGGGGCAGGGCAGCCCCAGCATTTT